One sample yielded the 8 T cell receptor beta chains listed below, sequenced in a study of hypomethylating agent response in myelodysplastic syndrome (dated by TCRdb to about 2021). The protocol used for the library was the immunoSEQ multiplex PCR assay. TCRdb's version of the immuneACCESS table is confined to in-frame rearrangements and falls short of the full clone set. An unresolved V gene accounts for under half of the shortfall where checked; the remainder is of unknown origin. A total of thousands of clones appear in this sample, about 88% of them only once. The ten largest clonotypes hold about 10% of the sample. The sample consisted of bone marrow, taken before or after starting hypomethylating agent treatment for myelodysplastic syndrome (not recorded which). These receptors came from a human donor with myelodysplastic syndrome.

The chain recombines TRBV5-8 with TRBJ1-1; no clear D gene. The germline CDR1 and CDR2 sequences are SGHTS and YDEGEE. This CDR3 comprises 12 residues. The germline V and J ends were trimmed by 8 bases and 0 bases, with 8 bases remaining between them. CDR3 in amino acids: CASELMNTEAFF. The CDR3 DNA follows: TGTGCCAGTGAGTTGATGAACACTGAAGCTTTCTTT.

V is TRBV15 and J is TRBJ2-1, with D hard to call. Germline V CDR1 and CDR2: LNHNV, YYDKDF (reference sequence). V was trimmed by 5 bases and J by 8 bases, leaving 13 bases between them. This CDR3 is 13 amino acids long. In nucleotides, the CDR3 is TGTGCCACCAGCCCCTCGGTAAGGGATGAGCAGTTCTTC. Translation gives CATSPSVRDEQFF.

J is TRBJ2-1 and V is TRBV21-1; the table assigns TRBD1, which was not confirmed against the DNA. TRBV21-1 is a documented pseudogene. The CDR3 consists of 10 residues. For the CDR3, the DNA is TGTGCCAGCAACATCAATGAGCAGTTCTTC. Translation: CASNINEQFF.

The gene calls are TRBV6-6 and TRBJ2-7; D gene unclear. V was shortened by 0 bases and J by 3 bases, with 12 bases between the two germline ends. Germline V gene data show CDR1 as MNHNY and CDR2 as SVGAGI (reference sequence). The CDR3 has 15 amino acids. The CDR3 spells CASSYSTSGLYEQYV. For the CDR3, the DNA is TGTGCCAGCAGTTACTCGACCTCGGGCCTCTACGAGCAGTACGTC.

The V and J genes are TRBV30 and TRBJ2-7; 10 bases match TRBD2. The CDR3 is made up of 13 amino acids. V gave up 5 bases and J gave up 7 bases; unmatched junction bases: 8. The germline V gene encodes CDR1 GTSNPN and CDR2 SVGIG (reference sequence). Here the CDR3 reads CAWGLADRTEQYF. Here the CDR3 DNA reads TGTGCCTGGGGACTAGCGGACAGAACGGAGCAGTACTTC.

The chain uses TRBV5-1 and TRBJ2-3; 11 positions agree with TRBD2. This CDR3 region has 17 residues. CDR1 SGHRS and CDR2 YFSETQ come from the germline V gene. Trimming took 7 bases from V and 0 from J; bases not matched to a gene: 10. CDR3 nucleotides: TGCGCCAGCGAAACTAGCGGGGGCGCAGCTAGCACAGATACGCAGTATTTT. This codes for CASETSGGAASTDTQYF.

The rearrangement joins TRBV6-6 to TRBJ2-7; TRBD2 is a possible D gene (6 bases). Trimming took off 0 bases at V and 7 bases at J, with 10 bases between the two ends. This CDR3 region has 13 residues. Germline V CDR1 and CDR2: MNHNY, SVGAGI (reference sequence). In DNA form, the CDR3 reads TGTGCCAGCAGTTACTCGGGGAGGCGGGAGCAGTACTTC. Protein product: CASSYSGRREQYF.

The V gene is TRBV4-1, the J gene TRBJ2-1, with 8 bases that match TRBD2. This CDR3 has 18 residues. Germline CDR1 reads MGHRA; CDR2 reads YSYEKL. V was pared by 2 bases and J by 2 bases, with 11 bases of the junction left unmatched. CDR3 nucleotides: TGCGCCAGCAGCCAACAGATGTCGCGGGAGGCCCCCTACAATGAGCAGTTCTTC. Protein product: CASSQQMSREAPYNEQFF.